These T cell receptor beta chains were read from a single sample in a study of blood T cell repertoires in COVID-19. Clones were sequenced by immunoSEQ multiplex PCR, and TCRdb holds only the in-frame ones, with some missing. Of around 260,000 clones in the sample, approximately 82% were seen once. Source material: peripheral blood. Every receptor here comes from a man between 60 and 70 years old who had recovered from COVID-19. The CDR3 runs from the conserved cysteine through the conserved F or W. D genes are given only for firm matches. Not all rows give a size; the values are once, few, many and, for expanded clones, a class.

.,TRBV3-1/TRBV3-2,.,TRBJ1-1,TGTGCCAGCAGCCAAGTTACAGGGAACACTGAAGCTTTCTTT,CASSQVTGNTEAFF
TRBD2,TRBV25-1,.,TRBJ2-1,TGTGCCAGCTTAGGCGGAGGACTAGTTGGATTTGGTGAGCAGTTCTTC,CASLGGGLVGFGEQFF
.,TRBV6-2/TRBV6-3,.,TRBJ2-1,TGTGCCAGCAGCATGCACCTAGGGGGCTCCTACAATGAGCAGTTCTTC,CASSMHLGGSYNEQFF
TRBD2,TRBV11-3,.,TRBJ2-6,TGTGCCAGCAGCTCCGGACTAGCGGGGAGCTCTGGGGCCAACGTCCTGACTTTC,CASSSGLAGSSGANVLTF
.,TRBV28,few,TRBJ1-4,TGTGCCAGCAGTTTATCGAGTGAAAAACTGTTTTTT,CASSLSSEKLFF
.,TRBV2,.,TRBJ1-4,TGTGCCAGCAAAAGAAGAGGGTTTGATAATGAAAAACTGTTTTTT,CASKRRGFDNEKLFF
.,TRBV11-2,.,TRBJ2-3,TGTGCCAGCAGCCCTAGGCCAGGGCGAGGCACAGATACGCAGTATTTT,CASSPRPGRGTDTQYF
TRBD1,TRBV19,few,TRBJ1-4,TGTGCCAGTAACGACAGGGGATATGAAAAACTGTTTTTT,CASNDRGYEKLFF
TRBD1,TRBV3-1/TRBV3-2,.,TRBJ1-2,TGTGCCAGCAGCCGCGGGACAGCCGACTATGGCTACACCTTC,CASSRGTADYGYTF
TRBD2,TRBV4-1,.,TRBJ2-1,TGCGCCAGCAGCCACCTAGCGGTGAATGAGCAGTTCTTC,CASSHLAVNEQFF
TRBD1,TRBV18,.,TRBJ1-5,TGTGCCAGCTCACTCACGGACAGGAATCAGCCCCAGCATTTT,CASSLTDRNQPQHF
.,TRBV4-1,.,TRBJ2-3,TGCGCCAGCAGCCGGGCACCTCGGTCCACAGATACGCAGTATTTT,CASSRAPRSTDTQYF
.,TRBV28,.,TRBJ1-2,TGTGCCAGCAGTTTACAGGGCGTCGAGGGCTACACCTTC,CASSLQGVEGYTF
TRBD1,TRBV6-5,.,TRBJ2-7,TGTGCCAGCAGTCCATCCGGGACAGGGCTATGGGAGCAGTACTTC,CASSPSGTGLWEQYF
TRBD1,TRBV5-5,once,TRBJ2-3,TGTGCCAGCAGCTTGGGGACAGGGAGTGGCGCAGATACGCAGTATTTT,CASSLGTGSGADTQYF
.,TRBV19,.,TRBJ2-7,TGTGCCAGTAGCGACAACCGAATGACCTACGAGCAGTACTTC,CASSDNRMTYEQYF
TRBD2,TRBV5-1,.,TRBJ2-1,TGCGCCAGCAGCTTGGGTGGCGGGAGGGGCAATGAGCAGTTCTTC,CASSLGGGRGNEQFF
.,TRBV9,.,TRBJ2-7,TGTGCCAGCAGCCCCTTCTCGAGTTCTAGCGCGAGCGAGCAGTACTTC,CASSPFSSSSASEQYF